Presented here are 5 T cell receptor beta chains from one specimen sequenced in a study of cytomegalovirus exposure and HLA in healthy donors. Primers included in the PCR were 60 Vbeta and 13 Jbeta primers. Repertoires were generated with immunoSEQ multiplex PCR, while TCRdb's copy carries only in-frame clones and drops some. The data show about 170,000 clones, 73% seen once. Sequenced input: PBMCs. These receptors came from a woman between 18 and 29 years old in good health and CMV-seropositive.

The chain is built from TRBV6-1 and TRBJ2-7, with D possibly matching TRBD2 (6 bases). This CDR3 has 12 amino acids. The germline V and J ends were trimmed by 5 bases and 6 bases, with 11 bases remaining between them. Germline CDR1 and CDR2: MNHNS and SASEGT. The CDR3 DNA sequence: TGTGCCAGCAGTCTCGGGAGCTCCGAGCAGTACTTC. Its translation is CASSLGSSEQYF.

There are a few counts of this clone. The gene calls are TRBV5-1 and TRBJ2-3; 10 bases agree with TRBD1. V shed 4 bases and J 5 bases; nucleotides not matched to a gene: 10. The CDR3 totals 16 residues. The V gene's germline CDR1 is SGHRS and CDR2 YFSETQ. CDR3 residues: CASSPGPDRGGDTQYF. CDR3 DNA: TGCGCCAGCAGCCCCGGCCCGGACAGGGGGGGAGATACGCAGTATTTT.

V usage is TRBV30 and J usage is TRBJ1-2, with D unresolved. V lost 0 bases and J 5 bases, leaving 7 bases between the germline ends. The CDR3 has 12 residues. CDR1 is GTSNPN and CDR2 is SVGIG in the germline V gene (reference sequence). The CDR3 reads CAWSVLGYGYTF. In nucleotides, the CDR3 is TGTGCCTGGAGTGTACTCGGTTATGGCTACACCTTC.

This clone has only a few counts. This chain links TRBV19 with TRBJ1-5, with D uncertain. Trimming stripped 3 bases from V and 5 bases from J, with 17 bases between. CDR1 is LNHDA and CDR2 is SQIVND in the germline V gene (reference sequence). This CDR3 is built from 16 residues. The CDR3 spells CASSIFYTELHQPQHF. Written as DNA, the CDR3 is TGTGCCAGTAGTATTTTCTACACAGAGCTACATCAGCCCCAGCATTTT. The variable domain in full, completed from reference TRBV19 and TRBJ1-5, reads DGGITQSPKYLFRKEGQNVTLSCEQNLNHDAMYWYRQDPGQGLRLIYYSQIVNDFQKGDIAEGYSVSREKKESFPLTVTSAQKNPTAFYLCASSIFYTELHQPQHFGDGTRLSIL.

The CDR3 loop reads CAWSATRTNEKLFF. CDR3 nucleotide sequence: TGTGCCTGGAGTGCGACAAGGACTAATGAAAAACTGTTTTTT. The chain uses TRBV30 and TRBJ1-4; D gene ambiguous. Germline V lookup: CDR1 GTSNPN, CDR2 SVGIG (reference sequence). The V end was cut by 1 base, the J end by 2 bases, with 8 bases between. The CDR3 runs to 14 residues.